The clone carrying this T cell receptor (beta chain) occurred a few times. The target antigen is unknown. The sample originates from a study of T cells in Graves' hyperthyroidism and ophthalmopathy. At the level of the study: The initial diagnosis was the point when peripheral blood was collected, ahead of any treatment. Study-wide points: The blood repertoire included most of the expanded thyroid clonotypes above 0.001. Ophthalmopathy was told apart from stable hyperthyroidism by a 13 V-J model.

TCR beta CDR3 regions were amplified from RNA transcripts. HTBI primers drove first-round RT-PCR of the TCR CDR3. One entry per CDR3 protein results from TCRdb running MiXCR on the multiplex PCR reads. The sample comprises 360,000 or so distinct CDR3 sequences, roughly 15% of which are singletons, and approximately 20% rests with the top ten. V was cut by 2 bases and J by 5 bases, with 10 bases left in between. CDR3 length equals 14 residues. The germline V gene encodes CDR1 KGHSH and CDR2 LQKENI. The sequenced material came from blood. J is TRBJ2-1 and V is TRBV18; D uncertain. This receptor was obtained from a woman aged 60-75 years with Graves' ophthalmopathy. CDR3 amino acids: CASSPNRADNEQFF. DNA for the CDR3: TGTGCCAGCTCACCAAATAGGGCGGACAATGAGCAGTTCTTC. The full variable domain, completed using reference TRBV18 and TRBJ2-1, is NAGVMQNPRHLVRRRGQEARLRCSPMKGHSHVYWYRQLPEEGLKFMVYLQKENIIDESGMPKERFSAEFPKEGPSILRIQQVVRGDSAAYFCASSPNRADNEQFFGPGTRLTVL.